The rows below give T cell receptor beta chains drawn from one sample of a study of blood T cell repertoires in COVID-19. Profiling relied on immunoSEQ multiplex PCR, and the TCRdb table lists in-frame clones only, not all of them. The profile covers 65,000 to 80,000 clones, with more than 75% appearing a single time and about 8.9% taken by the ten largest. The specimen sequenced was peripheral blood. The source of these receptors is a human donor in a cohort sampled during active COVID-19. CDR3s include the opening cysteine and the closing phenylalanine or tryptophan. A D gene is named only where the DNA matches it firmly. Size is omitted from some rows. Given values are once, few, many or a class for expanded clones.

CDR3nt	CDR3aa	abundance	v_gene	d_gene	j_gene
TGTGCCAGCAGCTTGAGTGCTGACAGCCGCACAGATACGCAGTATTTT	CASSLSADSRTDTQYF	NA	TRBV5-8	NA	TRBJ2-3
TGTGCCAGCAGCCCAACAGGGACAGGGGTCTCCTACGAGCAGTACTTC	CASSPTGTGVSYEQYF	NA	TRBV9	TRBD1	TRBJ2-7
TGTGCCAGCAGTTTATCGCCCGGACAGGCTACTAATGAAAAACTGTTTTTT	CASSLSPGQATNEKLFF	once	TRBV27	TRBD1	TRBJ1-4
TGTGCCAGTAGCCCGGGAGCCGACTACGAGCAGTACTTC	CASSPGADYEQYF	many	TRBV19	NA	TRBJ2-7
TGTGCCAGTAGTTCGGGGACACACGATTACGAGCAGTACTTC	CASSSGTHDYEQYF	NA	TRBV19	NA	TRBJ2-7
TGCAGCGTGGGGACTGCGGGGGAGCAGTACTTC	CSVGTAGEQYF	NA	TRBV29-1	NA	TRBJ2-7
TGTGCCAGCAGTCCCGGGACAGATCTCAACACTGAAGCTTTCTTT	CASSPGTDLNTEAFF	NA	TRBV6-5	TRBD1	TRBJ1-1
TGTGCCAGCAGTTTAAGGGGGACAGGCCACACTGAAGCTTTCTTT	CASSLRGTGHTEAFF	NA	TRBV28	TRBD1	TRBJ1-1
TGTGCCAGCAGCCAAGTTCTAGGAGGTACCGGGGAGCTGTTTTTT	CASSQVLGGTGELFF	NA	TRBV4-2	NA	TRBJ2-2
TGTGCCAGCACCTTCGGGGTACCGGGACAGGTCTTTAGCAATCAGCCCCAGCATTTT	CASTFGVPGQVFSNQPQHF	once	TRBV28	TRBD1	TRBJ1-5
TGTGCCAGCAGTCTGGGACTAGCGGGAGTAAGCGAGCAGTTCTTC	CASSLGLAGVSEQFF	NA	TRBV6-5	TRBD2	TRBJ2-1
TGTGCCATCAGTGAGTTTAACCCGGGACAGGGGACCTTAGGCTACACCTTC	CAISEFNPGQGTLGYTF	NA	TRBV10-3	TRBD1	TRBJ1-2
TGTGCCAGCAGCTTCCACCGGGACAGTGCTTCGAGCTCTGGAAACACCATATATTTT	CASSFHRDSASSSGNTIYF	NA	TRBV12-1	NA	TRBJ1-3
TGTGCCAGCAGTGAATTCGCGGGAGGGACAGATACGCAGTATTTT	CASSEFAGGTDTQYF	NA	TRBV25-1	TRBD2	TRBJ2-3
TGTGCCAGCAGTCCAGGGACATCCTACTCACCCCTCCACTTT	CASSPGTSYSPLHF	NA	TRBV28	NA	TRBJ1-6
TGTGCCAGCAGGTTCGGGACTAGCGGGAGGACTAGCACAGATACGCAGTATTTT	CASRFGTSGRTSTDTQYF	NA	TRBV5-4	TRBD2	TRBJ2-3
TGTGCCAGCAGCTTCCCGACTAGCGGGATTGGGGCAGATACGCAGTATTTT	CASSFPTSGIGADTQYF	NA	TRBV7-9	TRBD2	TRBJ2-3
TGTGCCAGCAGCGTAGAGGGGACAGGACTACAAGAGACCCAGTACTTC	CASSVEGTGLQETQYF	once	TRBV9	TRBD1	TRBJ2-5
TGTGCCACCAGTGAGCCCCTAGCGGGAGTTGAGACCCAGTACTTC	CATSEPLAGVETQYF	NA	TRBV24-1	TRBD2	TRBJ2-5
TGTGCCAGCAGCTCGCACAGGGGGGATACGCAGTATTTT	CASSSHRGDTQYF	once	TRBV7-2	TRBD1	TRBJ2-3
TGCGCCAGCAGCCAAGTGGATCAGGGTAATTCACCCCTCCACTTT	CASSQVDQGNSPLHF	NA	TRBV4-3	NA	TRBJ1-6
TGCAGTGCTAGTGGGACTAGCGGGAGGAATACAGAGACCCAGTACTTC	CSASGTSGRNTETQYF	NA	TRBV20-1	TRBD2	TRBJ2-5
TGTGCCAGCAGCTTACCGGACAGGGGGCGCGAGCAGTACTTC	CASSLPDRGREQYF	NA	TRBV7-9	TRBD1	TRBJ2-7
TGTGCCAGCAGCCATACAGGGAATAATTCACCCCTCCACTTT	CASSHTGNNSPLHF	NA	TRBV3-1/TRBV3-2	NA	TRBJ1-6
TGTGCCAGCAGCCACCCACTGAACCGGGACAGGGTGCAAGAGACCCAGTACTTC	CASSHPLNRDRVQETQYF	NA	TRBV7-9	TRBD1	TRBJ2-5
TGTGCCAGCAGCTTGAGACAGCTTTACTCTGGAAACACCATATATTTT	CASSLRQLYSGNTIYF	NA	TRBV5-6	NA	TRBJ1-3
TGTGCCAGCAGCCCCCAGGGAGGGGAGCTGTTTTTT	CASSPQGGELFF	NA	TRBV6-2/TRBV6-3	NA	TRBJ2-2
TGTGCCAGCAGCGACCCGGGACCCAGGGGTCAGTACTTC	CASSDPGPRGQYF	NA	TRBV7-6	NA	TRBJ2-5
TGCGCCAGCAGCAGGGAGGATCAGCCCCAGCATTTT	CASSREDQPQHF	few	TRBV4-1	NA	TRBJ1-5
TGTGCCAGCAGTCCGCGGGAGCCATGGAGGCAGTACTTC	CASSPREPWRQYF	NA	TRBV27	TRBD2	TRBJ2-7
TGTGCCAGCAGCTCCACACGGACACTTAGCTCCTACAATGAGCAGTTCTTC	CASSSTRTLSSYNEQFF	NA	TRBV7-3	NA	TRBJ2-1
TGTGCCACCAGCAGTTCAAGCGACTTCCAGTACTTC	CATSSSSDFQYF	NA	TRBV15	NA	TRBJ2-5
TGCGCCAGCAGCTTGCTGGGACTACAAAACACAGATACGCAGTATTTT	CASSLLGLQNTDTQYF	NA	TRBV5-1	TRBD2	TRBJ2-3
TGTGCCAGCAGCCAAGCCGGGTTAGGAAACCCCTACGAGCAGTACTTC	CASSQAGLGNPYEQYF	NA	TRBV3-1/TRBV3-2	NA	TRBJ2-7
TGTGCCAGCAGCTCAAGGACTAGCGGGAGGCTTTACGAGCAGTACTTC	CASSSRTSGRLYEQYF	NA	TRBV7-2	TRBD2	TRBJ2-7
TGCGCCAGCAGCCGTCGTGGGGAGCCCGCAGATACGCAGTATTTT	CASSRRGEPADTQYF	once	TRBV4-3	NA	TRBJ2-3
TGTGCCAGCAGCGATGGGCCTGCCCATAATGAAAAACTGTTTTTT	CASSDGPAHNEKLFF	NA	TRBV6-2/TRBV6-3	NA	TRBJ1-4
TGTGCCAGCAGCACCTCCGGGACTAGTGACTCAGATACGCAGTATTTT	CASSTSGTSDSDTQYF	NA	TRBV6-2/TRBV6-3	TRBD2	TRBJ2-3
TGTGCCAGTAGTATAGGTACAGGGGGCGCAGGCACAGATACGCAGTATTTT	CASSIGTGGAGTDTQYF	NA	TRBV19	TRBD1	TRBJ2-3
TGTGCCCGCCGGGACAGTGGCGATACGCAGTATTTT	CARRDSGDTQYF	once	TRBV13	TRBD1	TRBJ2-3
TGTGCCAGCAGCGCCACAGGGGGCACTGAAGCTTTCTTT	CASSATGGTEAFF	NA	TRBV9	TRBD1	TRBJ1-1
TGTGCCAGCAGCTTGGATGGAACAGGGGAAGAGACCCAGTACTTC	CASSLDGTGEETQYF	NA	TRBV5-5	TRBD1	TRBJ2-5
TGTGCCAGCTCACCACCGGGACAGGGGGTCGACGAGCAGTACTTC	CASSPPGQGVDEQYF	NA	TRBV18	TRBD1	TRBJ2-7
TGCAGCGTAAGGACAGGGAATAGAATAGATGAGCAGTTCTTC	CSVRTGNRIDEQFF	once	TRBV29-1	TRBD1	TRBJ2-1
TGTGCCAGCAGGAGAGGGGGCGCGGGTCAGCCCCAGCATTTT	CASRRGGAGQPQHF	NA	TRBV27	TRBD1	TRBJ1-5
TGCGCCAGCAGCTTACGGAGCGGGAGGACCTCCTACGAGCAGTACTTC	CASSLRSGRTSYEQYF	NA	TRBV5-1	TRBD2	TRBJ2-7
TGTGCCAGCAGATCCTCCGGGGGCTACGAGCAGTACTTC	CASRSSGGYEQYF	NA	TRBV6-5	NA	TRBJ2-7
TGTGCCAGCAGCCACGGGCAGGGGACAACCTACGAGCAGTACTTC	CASSHGQGTTYEQYF	NA	TRBV4-2	NA	TRBJ2-7
TGTGCCAGCTCACCATGGTCAGGGGCCGTTTATGGCTACACCTTC	CASSPWSGAVYGYTF	NA	TRBV18	NA	TRBJ1-2
TGTGCCAGCAGAGGCCTCGGGACTAGCGGGACCTACGAGCAGTACTTC	CASRGLGTSGTYEQYF	NA	TRBV27	TRBD2	TRBJ2-7
TGTGCCAGCAGCTGGGAGCTGGGCCTCTACAATGAGCAGTTCTTC	CASSWELGLYNEQFF	NA	TRBV11-3	NA	TRBJ2-1
TGTGCCAGCAGTTTACCCCCTCAGACCCAGTACTTC	CASSLPPQTQYF	NA	TRBV12-3/TRBV12-4	NA	TRBJ2-5